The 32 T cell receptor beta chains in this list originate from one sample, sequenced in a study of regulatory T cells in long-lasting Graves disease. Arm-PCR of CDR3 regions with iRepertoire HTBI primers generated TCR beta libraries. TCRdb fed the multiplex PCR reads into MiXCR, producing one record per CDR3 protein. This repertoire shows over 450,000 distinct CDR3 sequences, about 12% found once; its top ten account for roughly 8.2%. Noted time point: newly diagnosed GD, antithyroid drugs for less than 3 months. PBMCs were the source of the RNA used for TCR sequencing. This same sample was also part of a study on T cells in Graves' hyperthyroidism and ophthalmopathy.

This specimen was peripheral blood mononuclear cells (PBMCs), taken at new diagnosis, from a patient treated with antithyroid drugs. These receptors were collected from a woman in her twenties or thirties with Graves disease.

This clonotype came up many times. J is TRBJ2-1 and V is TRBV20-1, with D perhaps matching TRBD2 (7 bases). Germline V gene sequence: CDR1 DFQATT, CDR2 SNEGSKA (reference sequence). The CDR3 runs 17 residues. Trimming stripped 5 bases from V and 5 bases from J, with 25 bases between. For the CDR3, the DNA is TGCAGTGCTCTAGGGGGAAAGGGACTACAACTAAACAATGAGCAGTTCTTC. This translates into CSALGGKGLQLNNEQFF.

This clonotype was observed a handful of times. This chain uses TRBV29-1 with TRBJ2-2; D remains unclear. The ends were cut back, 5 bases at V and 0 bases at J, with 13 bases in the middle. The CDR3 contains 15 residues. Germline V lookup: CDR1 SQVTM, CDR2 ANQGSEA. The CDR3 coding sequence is TGCAGCGTTAGGCGGAGCCAAGCGAACACCGGGGAGCTGTTTTTT. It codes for CSVRRSQANTGELFF.

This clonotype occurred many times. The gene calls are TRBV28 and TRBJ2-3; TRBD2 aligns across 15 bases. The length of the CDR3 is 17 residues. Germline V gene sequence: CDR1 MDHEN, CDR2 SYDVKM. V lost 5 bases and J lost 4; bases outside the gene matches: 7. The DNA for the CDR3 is TGTGCCAGCAGTCTCCCAGGACTAGCGGGAGGGTCAGATACGCAGTATTTT. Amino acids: CASSLPGLAGGSDTQYF.

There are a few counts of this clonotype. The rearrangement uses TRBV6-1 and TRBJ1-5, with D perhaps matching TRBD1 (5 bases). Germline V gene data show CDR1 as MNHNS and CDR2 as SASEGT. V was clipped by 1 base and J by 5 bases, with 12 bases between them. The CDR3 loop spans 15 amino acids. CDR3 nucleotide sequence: TGTGCCAGCAGTGAAGGGGAGGGGCTCTATCAGCCCCAGCATTTT. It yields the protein CASSEGEGLYQPQHF.

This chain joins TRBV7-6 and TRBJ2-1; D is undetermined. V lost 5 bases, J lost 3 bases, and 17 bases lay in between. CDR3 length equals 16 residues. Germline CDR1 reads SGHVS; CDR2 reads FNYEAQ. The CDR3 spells CASSRSIGPLYNEQFF. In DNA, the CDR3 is TGTGCCAGCAGCCGGTCCATAGGGCCACTCTACAATGAGCAGTTCTTC. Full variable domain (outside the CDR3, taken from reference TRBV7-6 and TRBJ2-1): GAGVSQSPRYKVTKRGQDVALRCDPISGHVSLYWYRQALGQGPEFLTYFNYEAQQDKSGLPNDRFSAERPEGSISTLTIQRTEQRDSAMYRCASSRSIGPLYNEQFFGPGTRLTVL.

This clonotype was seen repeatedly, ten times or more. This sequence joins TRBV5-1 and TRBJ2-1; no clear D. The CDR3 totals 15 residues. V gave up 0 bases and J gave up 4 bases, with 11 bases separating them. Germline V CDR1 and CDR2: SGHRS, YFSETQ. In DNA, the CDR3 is TGCGCCAGCAGCTTGGCCTCGGCTACATACAATGAGCAGTTCTTC. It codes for CASSLASATYNEQFF.

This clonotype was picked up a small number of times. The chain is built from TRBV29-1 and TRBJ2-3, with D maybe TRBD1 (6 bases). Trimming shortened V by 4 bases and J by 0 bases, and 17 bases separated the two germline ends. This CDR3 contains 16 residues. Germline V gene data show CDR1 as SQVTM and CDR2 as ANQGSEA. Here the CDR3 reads CSVGWDQGKSTDTQYF. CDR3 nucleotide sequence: TGCAGCGTTGGGTGGGATCAGGGGAAAAGCACAGATACGCAGTATTTT.

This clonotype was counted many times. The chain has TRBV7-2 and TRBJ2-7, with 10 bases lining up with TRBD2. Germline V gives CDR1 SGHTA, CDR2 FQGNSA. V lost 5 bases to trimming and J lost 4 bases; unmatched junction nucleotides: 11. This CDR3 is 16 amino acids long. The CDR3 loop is CASSPRPRTSGYEQYF. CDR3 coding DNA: TGTGCCAGCAGCCCACGTCCCCGGACTAGCGGATACGAGCAGTACTTC.

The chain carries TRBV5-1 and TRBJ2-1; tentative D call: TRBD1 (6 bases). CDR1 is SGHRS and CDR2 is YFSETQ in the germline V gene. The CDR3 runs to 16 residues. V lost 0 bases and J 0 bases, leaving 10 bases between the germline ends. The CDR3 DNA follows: TGCGCCAGCAGCTTGGGGACAGAACCCTCCTACAATGAGCAGTTCTTC. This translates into CASSLGTEPSYNEQFF. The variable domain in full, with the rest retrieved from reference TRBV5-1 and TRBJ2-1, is KAGVTQTPRYLIKTRGQQVTLSCSPISGHRSVSWYQQTPGQGLQFLFEYFSETQRNKGNFPGRFSGRQFSNSRSEMNVSTLELGDSALYLCASSLGTEPSYNEQFFGPGTRLTVL.

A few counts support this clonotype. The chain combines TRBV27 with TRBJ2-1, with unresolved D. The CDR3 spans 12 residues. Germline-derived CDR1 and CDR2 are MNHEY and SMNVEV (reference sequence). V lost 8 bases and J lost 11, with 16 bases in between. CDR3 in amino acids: CASAPYPNKQFF. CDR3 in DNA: TGTGCCAGCGCTCCTTACCCAAACAAGCAGTTCTTC.

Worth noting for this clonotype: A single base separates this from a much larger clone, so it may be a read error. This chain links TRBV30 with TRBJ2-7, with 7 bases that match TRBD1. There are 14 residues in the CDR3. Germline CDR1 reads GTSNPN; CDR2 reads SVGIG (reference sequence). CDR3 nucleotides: TGTGCCTGGAGTGTAGGGACAGCTACTTACGGGCAGTACTTC. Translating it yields CAWSVGTATYGQYF. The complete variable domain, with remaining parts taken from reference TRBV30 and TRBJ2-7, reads SQTIHQWPATLVQPVGSPLSLECTVEGTSNPNLYWYRQAAGRGLQLLFYSVGIGQISSEVPQNLSASRPQDRQFILSSKKLLLSDSGFYLCAWSVGTATYGQYFGPGTRLTVT.

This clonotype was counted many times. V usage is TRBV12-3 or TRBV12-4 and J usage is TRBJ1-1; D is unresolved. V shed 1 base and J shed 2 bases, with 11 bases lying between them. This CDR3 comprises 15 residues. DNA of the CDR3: TGTGCCAGCAGTTTAGGGAAGGGATCTAACACTGAAGCTTTCTTT. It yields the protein CASSLGKGSNTEAFF.

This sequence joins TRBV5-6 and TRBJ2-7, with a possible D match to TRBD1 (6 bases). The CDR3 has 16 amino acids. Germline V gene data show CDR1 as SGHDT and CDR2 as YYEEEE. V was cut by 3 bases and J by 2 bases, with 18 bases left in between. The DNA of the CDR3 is TGTGCCAGCAGCTCGCTCCGGGACATGATTCCCTACGAGCAGTACTTC. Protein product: CASSSLRDMIPYEQYF.

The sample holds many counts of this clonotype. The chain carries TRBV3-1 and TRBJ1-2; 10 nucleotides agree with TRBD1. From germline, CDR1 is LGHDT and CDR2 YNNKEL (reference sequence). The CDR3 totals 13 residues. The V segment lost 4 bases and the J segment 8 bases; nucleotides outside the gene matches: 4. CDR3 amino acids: CASSLGDRGGYTF. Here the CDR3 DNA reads TGTGCCAGCAGCCTAGGGGACAGGGGCGGCTACACCTTC.

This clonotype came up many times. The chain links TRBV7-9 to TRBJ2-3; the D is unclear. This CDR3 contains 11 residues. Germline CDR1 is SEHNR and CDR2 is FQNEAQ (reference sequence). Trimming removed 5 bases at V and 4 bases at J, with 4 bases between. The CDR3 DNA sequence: TGTGCCAGCAGCCTCGCAGATACGCAGTATTTT. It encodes CASSLADTQYF. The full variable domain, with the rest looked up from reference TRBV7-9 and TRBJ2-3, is DTGVSQNPRHKITKRGQNVTFRCDPISEHNRLYWYRQTLGQGPEFLTYFQNEAQLEKSRLLSDRFSAERPKGSFSTLEIQRTEQGDSAMYLCASSLADTQYFGPGTRLTVL.

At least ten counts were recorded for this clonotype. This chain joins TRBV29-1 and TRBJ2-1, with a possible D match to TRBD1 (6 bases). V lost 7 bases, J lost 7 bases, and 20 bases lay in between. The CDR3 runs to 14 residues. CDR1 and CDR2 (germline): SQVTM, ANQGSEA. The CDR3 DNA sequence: TGCAGCGGGGGGCCGGGGAGAACACAGAATGAGCAGTTCTTC. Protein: CSGGPGRTQNEQFF.

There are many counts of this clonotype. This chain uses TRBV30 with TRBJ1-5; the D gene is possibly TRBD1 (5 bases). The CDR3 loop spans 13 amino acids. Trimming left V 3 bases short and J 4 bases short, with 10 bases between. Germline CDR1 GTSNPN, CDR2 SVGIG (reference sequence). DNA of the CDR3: TGTGCCTGGAGCCGCGGGGCAAATCAGCCCCAGCATTTT. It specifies CAWSRGANQPQHF. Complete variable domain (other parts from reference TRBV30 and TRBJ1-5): SQTIHQWPATLVQPVGSPLSLECTVEGTSNPNLYWYRQAAGRGLQLLFYSVGIGQISSEVPQNLSASRPQDRQFILSSKKLLLSDSGFYLCAWSRGANQPQHFGDGTRLSIL.

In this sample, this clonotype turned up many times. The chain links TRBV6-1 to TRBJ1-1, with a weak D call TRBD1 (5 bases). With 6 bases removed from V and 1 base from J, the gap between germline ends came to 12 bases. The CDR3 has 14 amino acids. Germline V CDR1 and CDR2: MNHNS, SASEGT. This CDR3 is CASSAGHRNTEAFF. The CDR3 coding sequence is TGTGCCAGCAGCGCCGGACACCGGAACACTGAAGCTTTCTTT.

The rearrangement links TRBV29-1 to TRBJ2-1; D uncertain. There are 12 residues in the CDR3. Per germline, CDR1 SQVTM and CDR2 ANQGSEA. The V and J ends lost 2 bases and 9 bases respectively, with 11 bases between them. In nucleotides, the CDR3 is TGCAGCGTTGAACGACTCTACCTTGAGCAGTTCTTC. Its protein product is CSVERLYLEQFF.

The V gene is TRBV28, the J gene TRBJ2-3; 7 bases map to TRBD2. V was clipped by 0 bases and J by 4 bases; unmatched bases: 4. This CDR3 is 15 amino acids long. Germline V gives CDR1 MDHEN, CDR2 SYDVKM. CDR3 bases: TGTGCCAGCAGTTTATGGGGAGGGGCCCCAGATACGCAGTATTTT. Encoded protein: CASSLWGGAPDTQYF.

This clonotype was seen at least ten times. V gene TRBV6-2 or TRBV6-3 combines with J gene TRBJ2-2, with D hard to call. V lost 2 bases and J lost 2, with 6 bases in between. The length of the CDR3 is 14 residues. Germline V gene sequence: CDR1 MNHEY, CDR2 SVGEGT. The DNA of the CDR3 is TGTGCCAGCAGTTACCTGAGAAACACCGGGGAGCTGTTTTTT. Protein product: CASSYLRNTGELFF.

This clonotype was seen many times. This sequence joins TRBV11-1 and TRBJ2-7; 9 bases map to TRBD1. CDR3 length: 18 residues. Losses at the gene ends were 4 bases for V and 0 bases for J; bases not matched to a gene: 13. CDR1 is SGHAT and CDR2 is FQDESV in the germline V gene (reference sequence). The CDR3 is CASSSQGALAAYSYEQYF. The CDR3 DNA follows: TGTGCCAGCAGCTCACAGGGGGCACTAGCTGCCTACTCCTACGAGCAGTACTTC.

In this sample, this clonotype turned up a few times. The CDR3 reads CASSFWWGIIEAFF. Here the CDR3 DNA reads TGTGCCAGCAGCTTCTGGTGGGGGATCATTGAAGCTTTCTTT. The V call is TRBV7-2, the J call TRBJ1-1, with a weak D call TRBD1 (5 bases). Germline-derived CDR1 and CDR2 are SGHTA and FQGNSA. This CDR3 spans 14 amino acids. The V and J ends lost 3 bases and 7 bases respectively, with 15 bases between them.

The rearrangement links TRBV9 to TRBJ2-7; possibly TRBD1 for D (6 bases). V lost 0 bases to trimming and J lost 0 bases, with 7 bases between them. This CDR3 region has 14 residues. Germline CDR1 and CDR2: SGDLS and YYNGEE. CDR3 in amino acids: CASSVGQVSYEQYF. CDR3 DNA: TGTGCCAGCAGCGTAGGACAGGTCTCCTACGAGCAGTACTTC.

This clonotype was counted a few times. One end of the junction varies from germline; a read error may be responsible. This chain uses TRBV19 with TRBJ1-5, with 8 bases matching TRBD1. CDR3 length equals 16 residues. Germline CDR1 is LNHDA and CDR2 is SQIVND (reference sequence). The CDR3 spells CASIEDRAVSNQPQHF. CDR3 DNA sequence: TGTGCTAGTATTGAGGACAGGGCGGTAAGCAATCAGCCCCAGCATTTT.

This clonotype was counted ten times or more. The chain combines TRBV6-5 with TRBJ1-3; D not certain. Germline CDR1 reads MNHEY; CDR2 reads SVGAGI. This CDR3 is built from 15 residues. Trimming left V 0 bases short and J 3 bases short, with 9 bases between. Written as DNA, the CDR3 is TGTGCCAGCAGTTACTCGATTATTGATGGAAACACCATATATTTT. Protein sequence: CASSYSIIDGNTIYF.

In DNA, the CDR3 is TGCGCCAGCAGCCAGACAGGGGGCGCCGATGGCTACACCTTC. Translation gives CASSQTGGADGYTF. The rearrangement links TRBV4-1 to TRBJ1-2; 10 positions match TRBD1. V shed 3 bases and J 6 bases; nucleotides not matched to a gene: 4. Germline V gene sequence: CDR1 MGHRA, CDR2 YSYEKL. CDR3 length equals 14 residues.

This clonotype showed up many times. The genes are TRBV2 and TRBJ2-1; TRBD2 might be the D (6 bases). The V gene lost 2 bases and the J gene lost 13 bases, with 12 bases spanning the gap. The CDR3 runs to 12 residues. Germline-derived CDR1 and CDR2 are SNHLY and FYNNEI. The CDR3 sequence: CASSERAGLQFF. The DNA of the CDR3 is TGTGCCAGCAGTGAAAGGGCCGGACTACAGTTCTTC.

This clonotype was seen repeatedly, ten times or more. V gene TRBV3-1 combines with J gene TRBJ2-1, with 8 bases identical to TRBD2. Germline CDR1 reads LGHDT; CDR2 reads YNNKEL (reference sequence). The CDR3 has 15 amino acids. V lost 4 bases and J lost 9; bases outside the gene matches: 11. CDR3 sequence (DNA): TGTGCCAGCAGCCTCGGGGGGGCGGGAGTAATTGAGCAGTTCTTC. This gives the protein CASSLGGAGVIEQFF.

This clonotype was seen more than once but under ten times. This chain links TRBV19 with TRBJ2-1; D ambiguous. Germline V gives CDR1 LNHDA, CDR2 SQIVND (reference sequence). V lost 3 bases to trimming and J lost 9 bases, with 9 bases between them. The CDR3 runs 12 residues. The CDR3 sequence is CASSIGSSEQFF. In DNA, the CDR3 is TGTGCCAGTAGTATTGGGTCCAGTGAGCAGTTCTTC.

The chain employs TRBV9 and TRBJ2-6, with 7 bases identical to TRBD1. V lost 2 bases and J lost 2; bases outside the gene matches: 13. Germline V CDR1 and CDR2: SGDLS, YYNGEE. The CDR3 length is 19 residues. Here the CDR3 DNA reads TGTGCCAGCAGCGTCAATCCACAGGGGCGGCCTGCTGGGGCCAACGTCCTGACTTTC. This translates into CASSVNPQGRPAGANVLTF.

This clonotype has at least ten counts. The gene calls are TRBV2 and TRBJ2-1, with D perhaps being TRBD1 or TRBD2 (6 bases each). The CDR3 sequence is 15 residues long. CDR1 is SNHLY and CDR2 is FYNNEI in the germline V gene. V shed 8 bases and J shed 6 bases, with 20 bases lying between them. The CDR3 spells CASVGRLGQFNEQFF. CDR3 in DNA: TGTGCCAGCGTTGGGAGGTTAGGACAGTTCAATGAGCAGTTCTTC.